This T cell receptor beta chain comes out of a study of blood T cell repertoires in COVID-19. Data came from immunoSEQ multiplex PCR; TCRdb stores just in-frame clones and leaves some out. The repertoire consists of over 300,000 clones, with more than 70% occurring once and the leading ten covering around 6.6%. V lost 0 bases, J lost 10 bases, and 6 bases stayed unmatched. Germline CDR1 is WSHSY and CDR2 is SAAADI. The CDR3 is made up of 15 amino acids. This clonotype was obtained from a man between 18 and 35 years old who had recovered from COVID-19. The chain links TRBV10-2 to TRBJ1-6, with 7 bases lining up with TRBD1. Sequencing was performed on peripheral blood. The CDR3 loop is CASSESTGVISPLHF. The CDR3 region has the DNA TGCGCCAGCAGTGAGTCCACAGGGGTAATCTCACCCCTCCACTTT.